Presented here are 11 T cell receptor beta chains from one specimen sequenced in a study of graft-versus-host responses after intestinal transplantation. Generated by immunoSEQ multiplex PCR, the TCRdb table keeps only in-frame clones and is missing some. The repertoire holds more than 100,000 clones, with 85% to 95% as singletons. These receptors have no identified antigens. Sequencing used unstimulated CD4+ T cells sorted from spleen or lymph node cells, obtained before intestinal transplant. These TCRs come from a human donor who received an intestinal transplant.

The CDR3 sequence is CASSPGGVLLTKNTIYF. Written as DNA, the CDR3 is TGTGCCAGCAGCCCAGGGGGGGTCTTACTAACCAAAAACACCATATATTTT. The chain carries TRBV11-2 and TRBJ1-3, with 7 bases identical to TRBD1. The CDR3 has 17 residues. The V segment lost 5 bases and the J segment 6 bases; nucleotides outside the gene matches: 16. Germline CDR1 and CDR2: SGHAT and FQNNGV.

CDR3 residues: CASSWQRGGGSSTDTQYF. The DNA of the CDR3 is TGTGCCAGCAGCTGGCAACGTGGGGGGGGCTCTAGCACAGATACGCAGTATTTT. The genes are TRBV7-6 and TRBJ2-3; D possibly corresponds to TRBD2 (7 bases). The CDR3 runs to 18 residues. Germline lookup yields CDR1 SGHVS and CDR2 FNYEAQ. V was shortened by 4 bases and J by 0 bases, with 20 bases between the two germline ends.

V and J are TRBV7-9 and TRBJ2-1; 10 bases match TRBD2. Trimming removed 5 bases from V and 7 bases from J; junction bases left unmatched: 14. From germline, CDR1 is SEHNR and CDR2 FQNEAQ (reference sequence). The CDR3 is 17 amino acids. The CDR3 loop is CASSLGFGTSAQNEQFF. The CDR3 coding sequence is TGTGCCAGCAGCCTAGGATTCGGGACTAGCGCCCAAAATGAGCAGTTCTTC. Full variable domain (missing parts from reference TRBV7-9 and TRBJ2-1): DTGVSQNPRHKITKRGQNVTFRCDPISEHNRLYWYRQTLGQGPEFLTYFQNEAQLEKSRLLSDRFSAERPKGSFSTLEIQRTEQGDSAMYLCASSLGFGTSAQNEQFFGPGTRLTVL.

This chain joins TRBV6-5 and TRBJ2-3; TRBD2 agrees at 12 bases. J was trimmed by 9 bases and V by 9 bases; bases with no gene match: 13. Germline V CDR1 and CDR2: MNHEY, SVGAGI. The CDR3 runs to 15 residues. The CDR3 region has the DNA TGTGCCAGGTCGACTAGCGGGAGTCCCGGGGAAACGCAGTATTTT. It is translated as CARSTSGSPGETQYF.

V usage is TRBV7-9 and J usage is TRBJ1-4; TRBD1 might be the D (6 bases). Looked up from germline, CDR1 is SEHNR and CDR2 is FQNEAQ (reference sequence). The CDR3 extends over 14 amino acids. Trimming left V 3 bases short and J 8 bases short, with 13 bases between. For the CDR3, the DNA is TGTGCCAGCAGCTTGACAGGTTACGTCGAAAAACTGTTTTTT. Translation gives CASSLTGYVEKLFF.

The chain recombines TRBV19 with TRBJ2-1, with 7 bases matching TRBD2. The ends lost 8 bases at V and 0 bases at J; junction bases unmatched: 7. The CDR3 extends over 15 amino acids. Germline V CDR1 and CDR2: LNHDA, SQIVND (reference sequence). The chain's CDR3 is CASGGGAFSYNEQFF. The DNA for the CDR3 is TGTGCCAGTGGGGGAGGGGCTTTCTCCTACAATGAGCAGTTCTTC.

J is TRBJ1-5 and V is TRBV10-3; D may be TRBD1 (6 bases). CDR1 is ENHRY, CDR2 SYGVKD, per germline. V was shortened by 8 bases and J by 5 bases, with 19 bases between the two germline ends. This CDR3 has 15 residues. The CDR3 nucleotides read TGTGCCATCGAGACGTCAGGGGATTCTCATCAGCCCCAGCATTTT. Its translation is CAIETSGDSHQPQHF.

This chain connects TRBV18 to TRBJ1-2; D is perhaps TRBD1 (5 bases). With 6 bases removed from V and 8 bases from J, the gap between germline ends came to 16 bases. Germline CDR1 and CDR2: KGHSH and LQKENI. The CDR3 spans 13 residues. The CDR3 protein is CASSPPRVGGYTF. The CDR3 nucleotides are TGTGCCAGCTCCCCGCCCAGGGTCGGCGGCTACACCTTC.

The chain recombines TRBV25-1 with TRBJ1-3, with no clear D. The CDR3 extends over 12 amino acids. CDR1 is MGHDK and CDR2 is SYGVNS in the germline V gene. The V end was cut by 6 bases, the J end by 4 bases, with 7 bases between. This CDR3 reads CASSLTGNTIYF. The CDR3 DNA reads as TGTGCCAGCAGCCTAACGGGAAACACCATATATTTT.

V gene TRBV5-1 combines with J gene TRBJ2-1; 7 nucleotides line up with TRBD2. This CDR3 is built from 15 residues. The trim removed 7 bases at V and 2 bases at J, leaving 9 bases unmatched. Germline CDR1 reads SGHRS; CDR2 reads YFSETQ. The CDR3 region is CASSYSSGTYNEQFF. The CDR3 DNA is TGCGCCAGCTCGTATTCAAGCGGGACCTACAATGAGCAGTTCTTC.

The chain couples TRBV11-1 to TRBJ2-3; 7 nucleotides agree with TRBD2. The V segment lost 3 bases and the J segment 6 bases; nucleotides outside the gene matches: 3. Germline values: CDR1 SGHAT, CDR2 FQDESV (reference sequence). There are 13 residues in the CDR3. The CDR3 DNA sequence: TGTGCCAGCAGCTTGGCCGGGAGGGATACGCAGTATTTT. Amino acid sequence: CASSLAGRDTQYF. Using reference TRBV11-1 and TRBJ2-3 for the parts outside the CDR3, the full variable domain is EAEVAQSPRYKITEKSQAVAFWCDPISGHATLYWYRQILGQGPELLVQFQDESVVDDSQLPKDRFSAERLKGVDSTLKIQPAELGDSAMYLCASSLAGRDTQYFGPGTRLTVL.